The 14 T cell receptor beta chains given below trace back to one sample, sequenced in a study of blood T cell repertoires in COVID-19. The repertoire was sequenced with immunoSEQ multiplex PCR; TCRdb's copy has only in-frame clones and lacks some. This table holds over 350,000 clones, roughly nine tenths found once. The sequencing input was PBMCs or T cells enriched from blood (not recorded which). The receptors originated from a woman between 18 and 30 years old with acute COVID-19.

The chain is built from TRBV5-6 and TRBJ1-2, with 9 bases aligning to TRBD1. V lost 1 base to trimming and J lost 6 bases; unmatched junction nucleotides: 13. Germline V gives CDR1 SGHDT, CDR2 YYEEEE. The CDR3 loop spans 17 amino acids. The CDR3 loop is CASSLLTGTGIDHGYTF. CDR3 in DNA: TGTGCCAGCAGCTTGCTTACCGGGACAGGGATAGATCATGGCTACACCTTC.

This rearrangement joins TRBV4-3 to TRBJ1-6; D ambiguous. Deletions cut 0 bases from V and 8 bases from J, with 8 bases between. Germline loops: CDR1 LGHNA, CDR2 YSLEER. There are 14 residues in the CDR3. The CDR3 spells CASSQDWRDSPLHF. The CDR3 region has the DNA TGCGCCAGCAGCCAAGATTGGAGGGATTCACCCCTCCACTTT.

V usage is TRBV5-1 and J usage is TRBJ1-4, with 10 bases lining up with TRBD1. The germline CDR1 and CDR2 sequences are SGHRS and YFSETQ. Unmatched junction bases numbered 3, after V lost 2 bases and J lost 5 bases. This CDR3 region has 15 residues. CDR3 nucleotide sequence: TGCGCCAGCAGCTTTTTGGGACAGGGGAATGAAAAACTGTTTTTT. The encoded protein is CASSFLGQGNEKLFF.

The rearrangement joins TRBV5-4 to TRBJ2-7, with D possibly being TRBD2 (5 bases). In germline, CDR1 is SGHNT, CDR2 YYREEE (reference sequence). The germline V and J ends were trimmed by 4 bases and 4 bases, with 12 bases remaining between them. The CDR3 is made up of 13 amino acids. The CDR3, as DNA: TGTGCCAGCAGCGTCGGACTGGGTTACGAGCAGTACTTC. This codes for CASSVGLGYEQYF.

V and J are TRBV7-2 and TRBJ1-1; unclear D gene. Trimming shortened V by 1 base and J by 5 bases, and 17 bases separated the two germline ends. The CDR3 has 16 amino acids. Per the germline V gene, CDR1 is SGHTA and CDR2 is FQGNSA. CDR3 loop: CASSLGGRGGRTEAFF. CDR3 nucleotide sequence: TGTGCCAGCAGCTTAGGAGGGCGGGGTGGGCGTACTGAAGCTTTCTTT.

Here the CDR3 reads CASSRDGGSYNEQFF. The CDR3 nucleotides are TGTGCCAGCAGCCGAGACGGAGGCTCCTACAATGAGCAGTTCTTC. The rearrangement uses TRBV6-5 and TRBJ2-1; weak D call: TRBD2 (5 bases). The CDR3 covers 15 residues. The V and J ends lost 6 bases and 0 bases respectively, with 12 bases between them. CDR1 is MNHEY, CDR2 SVGAGI, per germline.

The CDR3 nucleotides are TGTGCCAGCACCCCGGACAGGGGGCTTGAAAAACTGTTTTTT. Protein product: CASTPDRGLEKLFF. This chain links TRBV28 with TRBJ1-4; TRBD1 aligns across 11 bases. Trimming cost V 7 bases and J 7 bases; bases outside gene matches: 5. Germline V CDR1 and CDR2: MDHEN, SYDVKM. This CDR3 spans 14 amino acids.

The V and J genes are TRBV2 and TRBJ2-6, with D uncertain. Between the trimmed V and J ends, which lost 8 bases and 0 bases, there was a span of 8 bases. Germline values: CDR1 SNHLY, CDR2 FYNNEI. This CDR3 is 14 amino acids long. The CDR3 loop is CASESHSGANVLTF. CDR3 in DNA: TGTGCCAGCGAGAGCCACTCTGGGGCCAACGTCCTGACTTTC.

The chain carries TRBV2 and TRBJ1-3; 10 nucleotides match TRBD1. Germline-derived CDR1 and CDR2 are SNHLY and FYNNEI. The CDR3 length is 17 residues. J gave up 0 bases and V 7 bases, and 9 bases lay outside the gene matches. CDR3 nucleotide sequence: TGTGCCAGCAACCGGGACAGGGGAAAGAACTCTGGAAACACCATATATTTT. It is translated as CASNRDRGKNSGNTIYF.

The V call is TRBV11-3, the J call TRBJ2-1; TRBD1 matches at 9 bases. The V and J ends lost 2 bases and 7 bases, in that order; junction bases with no gene match: 6. Germline V lookup: CDR1 SGHNT, CDR2 YENEEA. The CDR3 contains 15 residues. In DNA form, the CDR3 reads TGTGCCAGCAGCTTACGGACAGGGGACTTAAATGAGCAGTTCTTC. Translation gives CASSLRTGDLNEQFF.

The V and J genes are TRBV7-2 and TRBJ2-5; 9 bases line up with TRBD1. This CDR3 region has 16 residues. With V trimmed by 3 bases and J by 5 bases, 10 bases remained unmatched. Germline loops: CDR1 SGHTA, CDR2 FQGNSA. As DNA, the CDR3 is TGTGCCAGCAGCTTCGTGGGACAGGGACTTGGGGAGACCCAGTACTTC. It is translated as CASSFVGQGLGETQYF.

V gene TRBV4-2 combines with J gene TRBJ1-4; D not certain. Deletions cut 3 bases from V and 3 bases from J, with 14 bases between. This CDR3 has 16 residues. Looked up from germline, CDR1 is LGHNA and CDR2 is YNFKEQ. This CDR3 is CASSQGGSEANEKLFF. CDR3 nucleotide sequence: TGTGCCAGCAGCCAGGGCGGGAGCGAGGCTAATGAAAAACTGTTTTTT.

This clone was counted once. The V gene is TRBV7-8, the J gene TRBJ2-7; 8 positions agree with TRBD2. This CDR3 is 15 amino acids long. V was clipped by 5 bases and J by 6 bases; unmatched bases: 12. CDR1 SGHVS and CDR2 FQNEAQ come from the germline V gene. CDR3 in amino acids: CASSPRAGVGSEQYF. The CDR3 coding sequence is TGTGCCAGCAGCCCTAGAGCGGGGGTGGGGAGCGAGCAGTACTTC.

The V call is TRBV5-1, the J call TRBJ2-7; D might be TRBD2 (5 bases). This CDR3 comprises 13 residues. Deletions cut 0 bases from V and 6 bases from J, with 10 bases between. Germline values: CDR1 SGHRS, CDR2 YFSETQ. The CDR3 DNA sequence: TGCGCCAGCAGCTTGGCCAGAGGGCCCGAGCAGTACTTC. Translated: CASSLARGPEQYF.